The sequence of this TCR beta chain was determined in a study of T cells in Graves' hyperthyroidism and ophthalmopathy. Findings and limits, study-wide: A median about 6.5 months before onset, the model predicted ophthalmopathy. Blood also contained most expanded thyroid clonotypes above 0.001.

As regards this clonotype: Its antigen remains unidentified.

The study excluded patients with uncontrolled infection, other autoimmune disease, pregnancy or lactation. Orbital computed tomography and thyroid ultrasound, together with serum TRAb and thyroxine and clinical symptoms, were used for diagnoses. V was pared by 7 bases and J by 6 bases, with 28 bases between. Germline lookup yields CDR1 SNHLY and CDR2 FYNNEI. The CDR3 runs to 18 residues. RNA transcripts provided the source from which TCR beta CDR3 regions were amplified. First-round RT-PCR of the TCR CDR3 relied on the HTBI primer set. From the multiplex PCR reads, TCRdb called clonotypes with MiXCR, one entry per CDR3 protein. The sample lists roughly 500,000 distinct CDR3 sequences, around 45% occurring once.

The TCR comes from an adult woman with Graves' disease, either hyperthyroidism or ophthalmopathy (not recorded which). This rearrangement joins TRBV2 to TRBJ1-5, with D possibly matching TRBD1 (5 bases). The sample taken for sequencing was peripheral blood or thyroid tissue (not recorded which). CDR3 sequence reads: CASTLGLPGVGDFQPQHF. The CDR3 nucleotides are TGTGCCAGCACCCTTGGACTACCGGGGGTTGGTGATTTTCAGCCCCAGCATTTT. Full variable domain (rest looked up from reference TRBV2 and TRBJ1-5): EPEVTQTPSHQVTQMGQEVILRCVPISNHLYFYWYRQILGQKVEFLVSFYNNEISEKSEIFDDQFSVERPDGSNFTLKIRSTKLEDSAMYFCASTLGLPGVGDFQPQHFGDGTRLSIL.